Presented here are 15 T cell receptor beta chains from one specimen sequenced in a study of T cell repertoires in cytomegalovirus infection. TCRdb reprocessed the reads via MiXCR and lists one record per CDR3 protein. Of about 260,000 distinct CDR3 sequences listed, around 15% are singletons. The sample taken for sequencing was PBMCs. The receptors originated from a human donor in good health (CMV status not recorded). Some clones in this sample may be carry-over from other donors' samples.

In this sample, this clonotype turned up many times. The chain recombines TRBV7-9 with TRBJ2-3; D is unresolved. Germline values: CDR1 SEHNR, CDR2 FQNEAQ (reference sequence). Deletions cut 2 bases from V and 6 bases from J, with 12 bases between. The CDR3 consists of 14 residues. The CDR3 reads CASSLTGPSDTQYF. DNA of the CDR3: TGTGCCAGCAGCTTAACTGGCCCCAGTGATACGCAGTATTTT.

A word on this clonotype: A read error may be the cause here, since a much bigger clone is one base away. The J gene is TRBJ2-2, the V gene TRBV6-5, with 8 nucleotides matching TRBD2. Unmatched junction bases numbered 11, after V lost 3 bases and J lost 2 bases. The germline V gene has CDR1 MNHEY and CDR2 SVGAGI. The CDR3 has 18 amino acids. CDR3 nucleotide sequence: TGTGCCAGCAGTTATGTAGGGCGAAGCGGGGGAAACACCGGGGAGCTGTTTTTT. This sequence encodes CASSYVGRSGGNTGELFF.

V and J are TRBV28 and TRBJ2-5; D call uncertain. V lost 3 bases, J lost 3 bases, and 14 bases lay in between. The CDR3 covers 15 residues. In germline, CDR1 is MDHEN, CDR2 SYDVKM. Here the CDR3 DNA reads TGTGCCAGCAGTTTCAGTGGGAACGTAAAAGAGACCCAGTACTTC. Its translation is CASSFSGNVKETQYF.

This clonotype was seen a few times. This chain links TRBV27 with TRBJ1-4; tentatively, D is TRBD1 (5 bases). The CDR3 covers 14 residues. CDR1 and CDR2 from the germline V gene are MNHEY and SMNVEV (reference sequence). Trimming took off 4 bases at V and 5 bases at J, with 11 bases between the two ends. CDR3 sequence reads: CASSSLGGNEKLFF. The CDR3 coding sequence is TGTGCCAGCAGTTCCCTGGGGGGGAATGAAAAACTGTTTTTT.

This clonotype was detected many times. The rearrangement links TRBV7-8 to TRBJ2-1; D gene unclear. V was shortened by 4 bases and J by 6 bases, with 7 bases between the two germline ends. This CDR3 has 12 residues. Germline V gene sequence: CDR1 SGHVS, CDR2 FQNEAQ. CDR3 sequence (DNA): TGTGCCAGCAGCTCCCCAGGCAATGAGCAGTTCTTC. It is translated as CASSSPGNEQFF.

This clonotype was counted at least ten times. The V gene is TRBV9, the J gene TRBJ2-1; D ambiguous. CDR3 size: 15 residues. Trimming stripped 0 bases from V and 5 bases from J, with 12 bases between. From germline, CDR1 is SGDLS and CDR2 YYNGEE. CDR3 in DNA: TGTGCCAGCAGCGTAGAGCCCACTCGCAACAATGAGCAGTTCTTC. It is translated as CASSVEPTRNNEQFF.

This clonotype was observed many times. V usage is TRBV19 and J usage is TRBJ2-3, with 7 bases matching TRBD2. The CDR3 totals 15 residues. Germline loops: CDR1 LNHDA, CDR2 SQIVND (reference sequence). V lost 3 bases, J lost 2 bases, and 5 bases stayed unmatched. The CDR3 sequence: CASSMSLADTDTQYF. The CDR3 region has the DNA TGTGCCAGTAGTATGAGTCTAGCGGACACAGATACGCAGTATTTT.

The chain is built from TRBV7-3 and TRBJ2-3; unclear D gene. Trimming cost V 5 bases and J 7 bases, with 7 bases left between them. The CDR3 sequence is 11 residues long. Germline CDR1 and CDR2: SGHTA and FQGTGA. The CDR3 region is CASSVGYTQYF. The CDR3 nucleotides read TGTGCCAGCAGCGTAGGATATACGCAGTATTTT.

The chain is built from TRBV19 and TRBJ2-7, with D tentatively TRBD1 (5 bases). Germline CDR1 and CDR2: LNHDA and SQIVND (reference sequence). The CDR3 consists of 14 residues. With 5 bases removed from V and 3 bases from J, the gap between germline ends came to 14 bases. Here the CDR3 reads CASSQGSTDYEQYF. The CDR3 DNA reads as TGTGCCAGTAGTCAGGGTAGCACTGACTACGAGCAGTACTTC.

This clonotype was observed many times. The rearrangement uses TRBV7-6 and TRBJ2-3, with D tentatively TRBD2 (6 bases). This CDR3 has 15 amino acids. V was shortened by 5 bases and J by 3 bases, with 15 bases between the two germline ends. Germline CDR1 is SGHVS and CDR2 is FNYEAQ. The CDR3 protein is CASSVLPGGTDTQYF. CDR3 bases: TGTGCCAGCAGCGTCCTCCCCGGGGGAACAGATACGCAGTATTTT.

This clonotype was observed many times. The gene calls are TRBV18 and TRBJ2-7; 12 bases line up with TRBD2. Per germline, CDR1 KGHSH and CDR2 LQKENI. With V trimmed by 3 bases and J by 4 bases, 1 base remained unmatched. The CDR3 length is 14 residues. The CDR3, as DNA: TGTGCCAGCTCACCCACTAGCGGGAGGTACGAGCAGTACTTC. This gives the protein CASSPTSGRYEQYF. Based on the CDR3 plus reference TRBV18 and TRBJ2-7, the full variable domain is NAGVMQNPRHLVRRRGQEARLRCSPMKGHSHVYWYRQLPEEGLKFMVYLQKENIIDESGMPKERFSAEFPKEGPSILRIQQVVRGDSAAYFCASSPTSGRYEQYFGPGTRLTVT.

Many counts were recorded for this clonotype. The gene calls are TRBV7-6 and TRBJ2-1, with TRBD1 matching over 9 bases. Per germline, CDR1 SGHVS and CDR2 FNYEAQ. The junction had 7 bases not matched to a gene; V was cut back by 5 bases and J by 2 bases. The CDR3 is 16 residues long. CDR3 sequence (DNA): TGTGCCAGCAGCCCCCCCGGGACAGGGACCTACAATGAGCAGTTCTTC. Its protein product is CASSPPGTGTYNEQFF.

This clonotype was counted ten times or more. V and J are TRBV2 and TRBJ2-4; 8 bases are shared with TRBD2. Germline V CDR1 and CDR2: SNHLY, FYNNEI. With 4 bases clipped from V and 3 bases from J, the junction kept 5 bases outside the gene matches. The CDR3 is 15 amino acids. The CDR3 coding sequence is TGTGCCAGCAGTGCTGGAGCGGGGGTCAAAAACATTCAGTACTTC. As protein: CASSAGAGVKNIQYF. The variable domain in full, completed from reference TRBV2 and TRBJ2-4, reads EPEVTQTPSHQVTQMGQEVILRCVPISNHLYFYWYRQILGQKVEFLVSFYNNEISEKSEIFDDQFSVERPDGSNFTLKIRSTKLEDSAMYFCASSAGAGVKNIQYFGAGTRLSVL.

This clonotype was seen ten or more times. V and J are TRBV5-6 and TRBJ2-7; D remains ambiguous. Germline CDR1 reads SGHDT; CDR2 reads YYEEEE. V lost 4 bases and J 2 bases, leaving 16 bases between the germline ends. The CDR3 length is 15 residues. CDR3 protein: CASSTGFAATYEQYF. In DNA, the CDR3 is TGTGCCAGCAGCACCGGGTTCGCAGCGACCTACGAGCAGTACTTC.

This clonotype was picked up many times. The rearrangement links TRBV7-2 to TRBJ1-1, with D possibly TRBD1 on 6 matching bases. The CDR3 is made up of 18 amino acids. The germline V gene has CDR1 SGHTA and CDR2 FQGNSA. Trimming left V 5 bases short and J 1 base short, with 23 bases between. CDR3 DNA sequence: TGTGCCAGCAGCCGACGAGGGACACCCCTATCGGGGAACACTGAAGCTTTCTTT. Amino acid sequence: CASSRRGTPLSGNTEAFF.